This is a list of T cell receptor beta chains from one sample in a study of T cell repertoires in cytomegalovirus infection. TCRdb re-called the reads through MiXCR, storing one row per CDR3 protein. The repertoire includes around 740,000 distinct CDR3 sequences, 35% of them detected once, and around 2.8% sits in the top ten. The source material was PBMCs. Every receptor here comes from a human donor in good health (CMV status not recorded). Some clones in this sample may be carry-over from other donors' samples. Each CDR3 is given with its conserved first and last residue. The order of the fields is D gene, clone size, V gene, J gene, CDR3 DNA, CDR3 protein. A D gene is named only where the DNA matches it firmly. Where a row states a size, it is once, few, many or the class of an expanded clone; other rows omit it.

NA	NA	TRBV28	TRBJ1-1	TGTGCCAGCAGTTTAGGGACCCTTGAAGCTTTCTTT	CASSLGTLEAFF
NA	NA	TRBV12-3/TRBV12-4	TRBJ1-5	TGTGCCAGCAGTCTAGCCCTTGACAGGCTCAATCAGCCCCAGCATTTT	CASSLALDRLNQPQHF
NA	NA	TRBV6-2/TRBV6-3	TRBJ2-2	TGTGCCAGCCGCCTCGGGGAGCTGTTTTTT	CASRLGELFF
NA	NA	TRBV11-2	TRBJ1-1	TGTGCCAGCAGCTCTGAGATAAACACTGAAGCTTTCTTT	CASSSEINTEAFF
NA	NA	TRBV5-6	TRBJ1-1	TGTGCCAGCAGCTTCGGCAGGGCCGGTAAGGCTTTCTTT	CASSFGRAGKAFF
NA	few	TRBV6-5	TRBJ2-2	TGTGCCAGCGGGTTTAATGGTGTGTCGACCGGGGAGCTGTTTTTT	CASGFNGVSTGELFF
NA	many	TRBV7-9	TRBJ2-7	TGTGCCAGCAGCTTGGAGACAGAGGGCTACGAGCAGTACTTC	CASSLETEGYEQYF
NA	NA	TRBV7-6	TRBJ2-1	TGTGCCAGCAGCCCAGATCTATGGACTCTTGTCGGACCATACACTGAGCAGTTCTTC	CASSPDLWTLVGPYTEQFF
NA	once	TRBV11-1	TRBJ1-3	TGTGCCAGCAGCACCCGACTGGATTTGGCTGGAAACACCATATATTTT	CASSTRLDLAGNTIYF
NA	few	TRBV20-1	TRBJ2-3	TGCAGTGCTAGCTTTATAGACGGACTGACGCACACAGATACGCAGTATTTT	CSASFIDGLTHTDTQYF
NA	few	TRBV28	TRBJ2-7	TGTGCCAGCACCCTGGGTGGGGGACTTACCTACGAGCAGTACTTC	CASTLGGGLTYEQYF
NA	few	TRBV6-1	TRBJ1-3	TGTGCCGCCCTGGGGCACTCTGGAAACACCATATATTTT	CAALGHSGNTIYF
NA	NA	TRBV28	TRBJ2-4	TGTGCCAGCAGTCTTGCCTCGGAAGGAGGCAAAAACATTCAGTACTTC	CASSLASEGGKNIQYF
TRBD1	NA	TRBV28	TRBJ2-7	TGTGCCAGCAGTTTAATCGGGACAGGGATCCTCTCCTACGAGCAGTACTTC	CASSLIGTGILSYEQYF
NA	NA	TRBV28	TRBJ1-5	TGTGCCAGCAGTTTACGTCAGCCCCAGCATTTT	CASSLRQPQHF
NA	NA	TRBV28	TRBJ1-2	TGTGCCACCGGGGGAGACCGAGGGAGGGGCAACTATGGCTACACCTTC	CATGGDRGRGNYGYTF
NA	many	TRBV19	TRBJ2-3	TGTGCCAGTAGTAAAGGGAGGCGCACAGATACGCAGTATTTT	CASSKGRRTDTQYF
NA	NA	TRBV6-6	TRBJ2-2	TGTGCCAGCAGAGCCTCTGGGAAGGCGTACACCGGGGAGCTGTTTTTT	CASRASGKAYTGELFF
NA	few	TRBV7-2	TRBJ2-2	TGTGCCAGCAGCCCCCTTAGGGGCCCAGCTAACACCGGGGAGCTGTTTTTT	CASSPLRGPANTGELFF
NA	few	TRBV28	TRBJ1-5	TGTGCCAGCAGTACAACAGGAGCCGGGGGGCCCCAGCATTTT	CASSTTGAGGPQHF
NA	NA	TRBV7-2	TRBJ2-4	TGTGCCAGCAGCTTAGTCGTAACCGGGCCCAAAAACATTCAGTACTTC	CASSLVVTGPKNIQYF
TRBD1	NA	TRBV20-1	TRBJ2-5	TGCAGCGCTAAGGGACAGGGGGAGAGGGAGACCCAGTACTTC	CSAKGQGERETQYF
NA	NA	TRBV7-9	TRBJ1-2	TGTGCCAGCCAACCTCCCCTATATGGCTACACCTTC	CASQPPLYGYTF
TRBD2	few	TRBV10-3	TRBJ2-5	TGTGCCATCAGCCCCGGGACTAGCACCCTTCAAGAGACCCAGTACTTC	CAISPGTSTLQETQYF
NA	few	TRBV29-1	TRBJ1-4	TGCAGCGTCTCTTTGGACGCGTCAGGGCTTGAAAAACTGTTTTTT	CSVSLDASGLEKLFF
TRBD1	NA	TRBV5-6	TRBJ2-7	TGTGCCAGCGGCTACGGGACAGGGACCTACGAGCAGTACTTC	CASGYGTGTYEQYF
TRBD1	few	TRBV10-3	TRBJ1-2	TGTGCCATCAGTGAGACAGGGGTCATGGCTGGCTACACCTTC	CAISETGVMAGYTF
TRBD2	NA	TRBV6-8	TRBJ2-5	TGTGCCAGCAGAGCTAGCGGGGGGAAAGAGACCCAGTACTTC	CASRASGGKETQYF
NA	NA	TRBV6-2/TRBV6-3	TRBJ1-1	TGTGCCAGCAGTCACCGGACGCACACTGAAGCTTTCTTT	CASSHRTHTEAFF
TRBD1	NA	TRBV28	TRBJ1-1	TGTGCCAGCAGTGCCCTTCTCCTAGGGGGCTCTAACACTGAAGCTTTCTTT	CASSALLLGGSNTEAFF
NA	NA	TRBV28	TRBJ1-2	TGTGCCAGCAGTCGAACCTCGGGACAAACCCTCTATGGCTACACCTTC	CASSRTSGQTLYGYTF
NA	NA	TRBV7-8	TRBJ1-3	TGTGTCGTCATCTTAGAGCGCAGGGTTGGAAACACCATCTATTTT	CVVILERRVGNTIYF
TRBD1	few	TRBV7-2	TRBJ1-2	TGTGCCAGCAGCCCTGGGCCCGAGACAGGGGGGTACACCTTC	CASSPGPETGGYTF
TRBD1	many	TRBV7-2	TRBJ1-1	TGTGCCAGCAGGACGGGACAGGGTTTCACTGAAGCTTTCTTT	CASRTGQGFTEAFF
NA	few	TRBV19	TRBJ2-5	TGTGCCAGTACCCCGAGACTAACAAAACGGTATCAAGAGACCCAGTACTTC	CASTPRLTKRYQETQYF
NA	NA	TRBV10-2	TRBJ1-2	TGCGCCAGCAGGGACCTGGGGCTAGGGGTCTACACCTTC	CASRDLGLGVYTF
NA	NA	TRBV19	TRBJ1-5	TGTGCCAGTAGCCAGGACACACTAAATCAGCCCCAGCATTTT	CASSQDTLNQPQHF
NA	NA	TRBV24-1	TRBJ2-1	TGTGCCACCAGTGATGCCGCCCGGGGGGCCACTTCCTACAATGAGCAGTTCTTC	CATSDAARGATSYNEQFF
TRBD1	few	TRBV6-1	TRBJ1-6	TGTGCCAGCACCCCGGGACAGTGGAATTCACCCCTCCACTTT	CASTPGQWNSPLHF
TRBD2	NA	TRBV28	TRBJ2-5	TGTGCCAGCAACCCGGGGGGACCGGGGAGGGAGACCCAGTCCTTC	CASNPGGPGRETQSF
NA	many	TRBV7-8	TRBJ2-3	TGTGCCAGCAGTCCCGGGAACCGTGACACAGATACGCAGTATTTT	CASSPGNRDTDTQYF
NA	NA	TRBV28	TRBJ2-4	TGTGCCAGCAGTTCACCGGCAGTGGGGCAGGGAGAAAACATTCAGTACTTC	CASSSPAVGQGENIQYF
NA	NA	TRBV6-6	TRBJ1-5	TGTGCCAGCAGTTACTTAGGGACAACTAATCAGCCCCAGCATTTT	CASSYLGTTNQPQHF